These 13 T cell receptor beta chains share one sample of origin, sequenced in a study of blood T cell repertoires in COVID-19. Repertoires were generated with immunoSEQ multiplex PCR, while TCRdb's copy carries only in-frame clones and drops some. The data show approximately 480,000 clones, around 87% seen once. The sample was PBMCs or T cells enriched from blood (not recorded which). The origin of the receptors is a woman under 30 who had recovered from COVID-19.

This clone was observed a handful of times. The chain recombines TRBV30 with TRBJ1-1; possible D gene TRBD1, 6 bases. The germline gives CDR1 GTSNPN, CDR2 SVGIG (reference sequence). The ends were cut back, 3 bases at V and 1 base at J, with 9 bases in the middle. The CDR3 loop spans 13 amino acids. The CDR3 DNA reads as TGTGCCTGGAGCTCGGACAGGAACACTGAAGCTTTCTTT. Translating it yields CAWSSDRNTEAFF.

CDR3 sequence reads: CASSAPTTGGELFF. The CDR3 DNA reads TGTGCCAGCAGCGCCCCTACTACGGGCGGGGAGCTGTTTTTT. The chain has TRBV7-3 and TRBJ2-2; no definite D call. Germline values: CDR1 SGHTA, CDR2 FQGTGA. The V end lost 5 bases, the J end lost 7 bases, and 14 bases lay between the germline ends. The CDR3 runs to 14 residues.

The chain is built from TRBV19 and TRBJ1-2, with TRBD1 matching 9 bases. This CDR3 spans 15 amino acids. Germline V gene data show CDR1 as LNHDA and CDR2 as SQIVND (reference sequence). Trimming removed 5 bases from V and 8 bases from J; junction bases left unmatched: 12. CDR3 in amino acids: CASSSPGQGLGGYTF. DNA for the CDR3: TGTGCCAGTAGTTCTCCGGGACAGGGATTAGGAGGCTACACCTTC.

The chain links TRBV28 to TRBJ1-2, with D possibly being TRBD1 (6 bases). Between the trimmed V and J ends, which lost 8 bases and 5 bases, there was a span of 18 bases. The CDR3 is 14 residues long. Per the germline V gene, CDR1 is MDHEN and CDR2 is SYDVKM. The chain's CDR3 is CASSLGGAEYGYTF. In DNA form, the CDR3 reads TGTGCCAGCTCGCTAGGGGGGGCGGAGTATGGCTACACCTTC.

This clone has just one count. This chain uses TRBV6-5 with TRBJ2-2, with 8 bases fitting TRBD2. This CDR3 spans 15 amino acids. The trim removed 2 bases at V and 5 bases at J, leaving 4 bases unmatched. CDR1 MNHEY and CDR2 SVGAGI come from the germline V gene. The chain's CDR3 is CASSYGGLVTGELFF. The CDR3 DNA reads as TGTGCCAGCAGTTACGGGGGACTAGTAACCGGGGAGCTGTTTTTT.

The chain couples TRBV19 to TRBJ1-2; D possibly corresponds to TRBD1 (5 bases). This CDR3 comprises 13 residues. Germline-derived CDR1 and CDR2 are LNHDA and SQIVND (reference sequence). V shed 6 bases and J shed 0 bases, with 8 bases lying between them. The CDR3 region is CASSRDSNYGYTF. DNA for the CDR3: TGTGCCAGTAGCAGGGACTCTAACTATGGCTACACCTTC.

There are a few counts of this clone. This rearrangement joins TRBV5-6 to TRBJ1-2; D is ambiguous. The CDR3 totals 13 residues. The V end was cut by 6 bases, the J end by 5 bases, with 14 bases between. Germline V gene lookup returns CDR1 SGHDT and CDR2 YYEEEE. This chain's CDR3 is CASTSPPGYGYTF. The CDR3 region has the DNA TGTGCCAGCACCTCCCCCCCGGGGTATGGCTACACCTTC. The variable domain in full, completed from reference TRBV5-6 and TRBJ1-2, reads DAGVTQSPTHLIKTRGQQVTLRCSPKSGHDTVSWYQQALGQGPQFIFQYYEEEERQRGNFPDRFSGHQFPNYSSELNVNALLLGDSALYLCASTSPPGYGYTFGSGTRLTVV.

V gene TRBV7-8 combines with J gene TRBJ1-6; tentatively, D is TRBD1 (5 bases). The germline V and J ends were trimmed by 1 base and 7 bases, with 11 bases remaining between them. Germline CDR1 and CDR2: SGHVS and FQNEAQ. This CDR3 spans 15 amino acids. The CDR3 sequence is CASSLGGEGNSPLHF. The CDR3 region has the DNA TGTGCCAGCAGCTTAGGGGGGGAGGGCAATTCACCCCTCCACTTT.

CDR3 sequence (DNA): TGCGCCAGCAGCCGTGACAGGGGGGGGAGACCCCTCCACTTT. It is translated as CASSRDRGGRPLHF. The chain has TRBV5-1 and TRBJ1-6; 9 bases are shared with TRBD1. The trim removed 4 bases at V and 12 bases at J, leaving 8 bases unmatched. Germline loops: CDR1 SGHRS, CDR2 YFSETQ. This CDR3 is 14 amino acids long.

As DNA, the CDR3 is TGTGCCACCAGCAGAGCTACGGGGGGTAACTATGGCTACACCTTC. This codes for CATSRATGGNYGYTF. This chain connects TRBV15 to TRBJ1-2; tentatively, D is TRBD1 (5 bases). V lost 1 base and J 1 base, leaving 10 bases between the germline ends. This CDR3 comprises 15 residues. Germline assignment: CDR1 LNHNV and CDR2 YYDKDF (reference sequence).

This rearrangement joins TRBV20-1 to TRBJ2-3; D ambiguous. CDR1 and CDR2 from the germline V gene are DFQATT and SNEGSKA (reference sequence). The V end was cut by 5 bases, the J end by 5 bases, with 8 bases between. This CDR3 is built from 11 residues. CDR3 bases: TGCAGTGCTCGGGTGCAAGATACGCAGTATTTT. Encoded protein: CSARVQDTQYF.

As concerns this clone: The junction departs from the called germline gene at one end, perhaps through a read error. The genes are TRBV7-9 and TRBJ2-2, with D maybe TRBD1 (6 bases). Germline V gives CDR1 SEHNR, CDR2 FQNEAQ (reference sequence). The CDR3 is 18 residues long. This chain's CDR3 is CASSLASIGTQNTGELFF. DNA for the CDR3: TGTGCCAGCAGCCTAGCCTCAATAGGGACACAGAACACCGGGGAGCTGTTTTTT.

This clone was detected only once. Here the CDR3 DNA reads TGCGCCAGCAGATCCGAAGCGGGGGGCCAACAAGAGACCCAGTACTTC. The encoded protein is CASRSEAGGQQETQYF. V usage is TRBV4-1 and J usage is TRBJ2-5, with 9 bases that match TRBD2. Germline V lookup: CDR1 MGHRA, CDR2 YSYEKL. The V and J ends lost 6 bases and 2 bases, in that order; junction bases with no gene match: 10. This CDR3 has 16 amino acids.